One and the same sample provided the 23 T cell receptor beta chains below, sequenced in a study of blood T cell repertoires in COVID-19. The protocol was immunoSEQ multiplex PCR, while the TCRdb copy is restricted to in-frame clones and leaves out a portion. The top ten clones hold approximately 6% of a sample with about 200,000 clones, 60% to 85% of them seen once. Material for sequencing was peripheral blood. Receptors originate from a woman in her 70s with acute or convalescent COVID-19.

In its sample, this clone was seen once. The chain has TRBV2 and TRBJ2-3; TRBD2 matches at 14 bases. The germline gives CDR1 SNHLY, CDR2 FYNNEI. The CDR3 extends over 16 amino acids. Trimming took 6 bases from V and 3 from J; bases not matched to a gene: 5. The CDR3 spells CASRWGTSGRTDTQYF. The CDR3 nucleotides read TGTGCCAGCAGGTGGGGGACTAGCGGGAGAACAGATACGCAGTATTTT.

This clone has only a few counts. The chain links TRBV5-1 to TRBJ1-2, with a tentative D call TRBD1 (5 bases). Germline loops: CDR1 SGHRS, CDR2 YFSETQ. CDR3 length: 17 amino acids. Trimming left V 1 base short and J 2 bases short, with 18 bases between. The CDR3 DNA reads as TGCGCCAGCAGCTTGCTAGGGGCCGCAGGAGTGAACTATGGCTACACCTTC. Amino acids: CASSLLGAAGVNYGYTF.

The chain uses TRBV10-3 and TRBJ2-1, with 9 positions matching TRBD1. CDR1 and CDR2 from the germline V gene are ENHRY and SYGVKD. CDR3 length equals 15 residues. J lost 6 bases, V lost 3 bases, and 6 bases had no gene match. CDR3 amino acids: CAISDPGQGANEQFF. CDR3 DNA sequence: TGTGCCATCAGTGACCCGGGACAGGGTGCCAATGAGCAGTTCTTC.

The gene calls are TRBV11-3 and TRBJ2-5; 11 nucleotides match TRBD2. CDR1 and CDR2 (germline): SGHNT, YENEEA. CDR3 size: 17 residues. Trimming took 5 bases from V and 1 from J; bases not matched to a gene: 9. The CDR3 DNA reads TGTGCCAGCAGCCCGGGGACTAGCGGAGTCCTCCAAGAGACCCAGTACTTC. This gives the protein CASSPGTSGVLQETQYF.

A single count supports this clone. V gene TRBV7-2 combines with J gene TRBJ2-1, with D perhaps TRBD2 (5 bases). The germline V gene has CDR1 SGHTA and CDR2 FQGNSA. The V and J ends lost 6 bases and 8 bases respectively, with 14 bases between them. The CDR3 is made up of 13 amino acids. This chain's CDR3 is CASRDGLLDEQFF. The CDR3 DNA is TGTGCCAGCAGGGATGGACTTTTGGATGAGCAGTTCTTC.

The rearrangement links TRBV7-9 to TRBJ2-1; TRBD2 matches at 16 bases. CDR3 length: 17 residues. Germline CDR1 SEHNR, CDR2 FQNEAQ (reference sequence). Germline trimming cut 4 bases from V and 4 bases from J; bases unmatched to any gene: 4. The CDR3 DNA reads as TGTGCCAGCAGCTCAGGGACTAGCGGGAGGGGATACAATGAGCAGTTCTTC. Translated: CASSSGTSGRGYNEQFF.

The V and J genes are TRBV10-3 and TRBJ1-1; D call uncertain. CDR1 ENHRY and CDR2 SYGVKD come from the germline V gene. Deletions cut 3 bases from V and 0 bases from J, with 8 bases between. The CDR3 loop spans 14 amino acids. The CDR3 is CAISERGMNTEAFF. CDR3 DNA sequence: TGTGCCATCAGTGAAAGAGGCATGAACACTGAAGCTTTCTTT.

The chain carries TRBV7-2 and TRBJ1-2; 9 nucleotides match TRBD1. Germline trimming cut 2 bases from V and 4 bases from J; bases unmatched to any gene: 8. Germline values: CDR1 SGHTA, CDR2 FQGNSA. This CDR3 spans 16 amino acids. The DNA of the CDR3 is TGTGCCAGCAGCTTACAGGGGACAGGGCTTGCCTATGGCTACACCTTC. Residues: CASSLQGTGLAYGYTF. The complete variable domain, with remaining parts taken from reference TRBV7-2 and TRBJ1-2, reads GAGVSQSPSNKVTEKGKDVELRCDPISGHTALYWYRQSLGQGLEFLIYFQGNSAPDKSGLPSDRFSAERTGGSVSTLTIQRTQQEDSAVYLCASSLQGTGLAYGYTFGSGTRLTVV.

This rearrangement joins TRBV7-2 to TRBJ2-7, with 7 bases fitting TRBD2. Germline V gene sequence: CDR1 SGHTA, CDR2 FQGNSA. J was trimmed by 3 bases and V by 4 bases; bases with no gene match: 3. The CDR3 runs 13 residues. CDR3 nucleotides: TGTGCCAGCAGCTCTAGCGGAGACTACGAGCAGTACTTC. Translation: CASSSSGDYEQYF.

This sequence joins TRBV5-4 and TRBJ2-1; 8 bases fit TRBD1. This CDR3 is 15 amino acids long. V shed 4 bases, J shed 5 bases, and the junction held 8 bases outside the gene matches. Germline assignment: CDR1 SGHNT and CDR2 YYREEE (reference sequence). The CDR3 loop is CASSTRDRLDNEQFF. CDR3 DNA sequence: TGTGCCAGCAGCACCCGGGACAGGTTGGACAATGAGCAGTTCTTC.

The genes are TRBV18 and TRBJ2-2; 8 bases align to TRBD1. This CDR3 comprises 13 residues. Germline CDR1 KGHSH, CDR2 LQKENI. After removal of 8 bases from V and 6 bases from J, the junction contained 5 bases not matched to a gene. In nucleotides, the CDR3 is TGTGCCAGCACTGAACAGGGGGCCGGGGAGCTGTTTTTT. Protein sequence: CASTEQGAGELFF.

The chain combines TRBV27 with TRBJ2-1; 8 positions agree with TRBD2. The CDR3 has 17 residues. Trimming at V came to 7 bases and at J to 3 bases, leaving 14 bases not matched to a gene. CDR1 and CDR2 (germline): MNHEY, SMNVEV (reference sequence). The CDR3 nucleotides read TGTGCCAGCAAATCTTTCCAACTAGCGGCTATCTACAATGAGCAGTTCTTC. As protein: CASKSFQLAAIYNEQFF.

The chain recombines TRBV6-5 with TRBJ1-1; 9 positions match TRBD1. The V segment lost 8 bases and the J segment 5 bases; nucleotides outside the gene matches: 9. Germline CDR1 is MNHEY and CDR2 is SVGAGI. The CDR3 runs 14 residues. The CDR3 DNA is TGTGCCAGCGGGGACAGGGTTGCGGTGACTGAAGCTTTCTTT. Amino acid sequence: CASGDRVAVTEAFF.

V and J are TRBV19 and TRBJ1-5; 8 bases map to TRBD1. The CDR3 is made up of 15 amino acids. Germline lookup yields CDR1 LNHDA and CDR2 SQIVND (reference sequence). The V segment lost 6 bases and the J segment 1 base; nucleotides outside the gene matches: 5. CDR3 region: CASRTGEASNQPQHF. In nucleotides, the CDR3 is TGTGCCAGTAGGACAGGGGAGGCAAGCAATCAGCCCCAGCATTTT.

This clone has only a few counts. V gene TRBV7-9 combines with J gene TRBJ2-4; D uncertain. Germline V gene lookup returns CDR1 SEHNR and CDR2 FQNEAQ (reference sequence). The V and J ends lost 3 bases and 6 bases respectively, with 9 bases between them. The CDR3 spans 13 residues. The CDR3 nucleotides are TGTGCCAGCAGCTTTGATCCGGGAAACATTCAGTACTTC. Encoded protein: CASSFDPGNIQYF.

This clone was found a few times. This chain connects TRBV6-6 to TRBJ1-5, with 10 bases lining up with TRBD1. The V and J ends lost 5 bases and 3 bases, in that order; junction bases with no gene match: 4. Germline V gene sequence: CDR1 MNHNY, CDR2 SVGAGI (reference sequence). The CDR3 loop spans 15 amino acids. CDR3 nucleotide sequence: TGTGCCAGCAGTCCCGGACAGGGGGACAATCAGCCCCAGCATTTT. Encoded protein: CASSPGQGDNQPQHF.

The chain combines TRBV5-1 with TRBJ2-1, with TRBD2 as a possible D gene (6 bases). CDR3 length: 17 residues. Germline V lookup: CDR1 SGHRS, CDR2 YFSETQ. V lost 0 bases and J 6 bases, leaving 19 bases between the germline ends. The CDR3 sequence: CASSLGTTGAPSNEQFF. In nucleotides, the CDR3 is TGCGCCAGCAGCTTGGGGACTACAGGAGCGCCTTCCAATGAGCAGTTCTTC.

The genes are TRBV2 and TRBJ1-4; D not certain. Trimming removed 8 bases at V and 0 bases at J, with 13 bases between. Germline CDR1 is SNHLY and CDR2 is FYNNEI. The CDR3 consists of 15 residues. The CDR3 sequence: CASLSILATNEKLFF. CDR3 bases: TGTGCCAGCTTGAGCATTCTGGCAACTAATGAAAAACTGTTTTTT.

The CDR3 sequence is CASAQPQGHYEQYF. CDR3 coding DNA: TGTGCCAGCGCCCAACCACAGGGACACTACGAGCAGTACTTC. V is TRBV6-5 and J is TRBJ2-7; possibly TRBD1 for D (6 bases). Germline V gene lookup returns CDR1 MNHEY and CDR2 SVGAGI. V was cut by 8 bases and J by 3 bases, with 17 bases left in between. This CDR3 comprises 14 residues.

The table lists this clone with a count of one. V usage is TRBV5-1 and J usage is TRBJ1-5; D gene uncertain. V lost 0 bases to trimming and J lost 5 bases, with 6 bases between them. CDR3 length: 13 amino acids. The V gene's germline CDR1 is SGHRS and CDR2 YFSETQ. CDR3 amino acids: CASSLDTDQPQHF. The CDR3 region has the DNA TGCGCCAGCAGCTTGGATACAGATCAGCCCCAGCATTTT. The entire variable domain, with the rest obtained from reference TRBV5-1 and TRBJ1-5, is as follows: KAGVTQTPRYLIKTRGQQVTLSCSPISGHRSVSWYQQTPGQGLQFLFEYFSETQRNKGNFPGRFSGRQFSNSRSEMNVSTLELGDSALYLCASSLDTDQPQHFGDGTRLSIL.

The chain is built from TRBV4-1 and TRBJ2-5; 11 positions agree with TRBD2. The V segment lost 1 base and the J segment 7 bases; nucleotides outside the gene matches: 5. There are 15 residues in the CDR3. CDR1 MGHRA and CDR2 YSYEKL come from the germline V gene. The DNA of the CDR3 is TGCGCCAGCAGCCAAGTTAGCGGGAGGGAAGGGACCCAGTACTTC. It specifies CASSQVSGREGTQYF.

CDR3 bases: TGCGCCAGCAGTTGGGAGGGACTTTACAATGAGCAGTTCTTC. Translation: CASSWEGLYNEQFF. The chain uses TRBV5-1 and TRBJ2-1; 7 nucleotides line up with TRBD2. J gave up 4 bases and V 5 bases, and 6 bases lay outside the gene matches. The CDR3 totals 14 residues. Germline loops: CDR1 SGHRS, CDR2 YFSETQ.

The V call is TRBV25-1, the J call TRBJ2-1; 7 positions match TRBD1. V shed 8 bases, J shed 5 bases, and the junction held 6 bases outside the gene matches. Per the germline V gene, CDR1 is MGHDK and CDR2 is SYGVNS. The CDR3 loop spans 13 amino acids. The CDR3 sequence: CASGQAPHNEQFF. The CDR3 DNA sequence: TGTGCCAGCGGACAGGCGCCGCACAATGAGCAGTTCTTC.